This TCR beta chain derives from a study of blood T cells in healthy people across ages (dated by TCRdb to about 2015). About the study as a whole: Template switching captured roughly one uniquely barcoded TCR beta cDNA molecule per two T cells in model experiments. The study measured age-related changes in TCR beta repertoire diversity using deep sequencing normalized with unique cDNA molecular identifiers. Donors were grouped into four age groups: young (average about 15 years), middle-aged (39), aged (62) and long-lived (around 80). To avoid experimental bias, donors of different ages were distributed randomly across sequencing lanes. Using the same blood draw, the study looked at two additional independent replicas of 1 million unique cDNA reads for two donors, one aged 18 to 29 and the other aged 80 or older. Broader findings and caveats from the paper: The percentage of naive T cells measured by flow cytometry correlated strongly with observed TCR beta diversity. Observed TCR beta diversity per million T cells fell roughly linearly with age, and a significant reduction was already apparent by age around 40. Compared with the aged group, the long-lived group had more naive CD4+ T cells, fewer expanded clones and increased TCR diversity, a pattern suggesting age selection. Since profiling was done on bulk unsorted PBMCs, naive and antigen-experienced compartments could not be conclusively compared. Estimates of total diversity based on one million sequenced T cells were regarded as lower bounds and as underestimates. Because the CMV infection status of the donors was unknown, age-related changes in expanded clonotypes may potentially have been confounded.

The CDR3, from cysteine to phenylalanine, totals 13 residues. Of the read, only the CDR3 DNA is kept; its 39 bases are in frame from base 1. Sequences SEHNR (CDR1) and FQNEAQ (CDR2) are obtained from the germline V gene (reference sequence). V is trimmed back by 6 bases and J by 6 bases, and the junction contains 3 bases that no gene match accounts for. Concerning this clonotype itself: Its antigen is still unknown. Per-nucleotide qualities are absent, and no much larger clonotype sits a single base away.

Systemically healthy Caucasian individuals from Russia, some 38 in total and aged roughly 6 to 100 years, were included as donors. Approximately 10 milliliters of peripheral blood were collected from each donor into EDTA-treated Vacutainer tubes. Ficoll-Paque density-gradient centrifugation was used to isolate PBMCs, with at least 7 million obtained per sample. Trizol reagent was used to extract total RNA from the PBMCs, yielding at least 5 micrograms per sample. For every donor, an aliquot of PBMCs went through flow cytometry to measure the percentages of naive CD45RAhigh/CD27high T cells. Library preparation employed 5' RACE. The instrument given in TCRdb is Illumina HiSeq 2500. A second PCR of roughly 7 to 12 cycles was run with a J-beta primer mix and a sample-barcoded 5' primer. A template-switch 5' adaptor carrying 12 random nucleotides introduced a unique molecular identifier onto each TCR beta cDNA molecule. At least 2.5 million CDR3-containing paired-end reads were obtained from each sample. The Mint cDNA synthesis kit, primed by a TRBC-specific oligonucleotide, was used to synthesize first-strand cDNA from all RNA. Following uracil-DNA glycosylase treatment, all cDNA underwent a first 18-cycle PCR with the universal primers M1SS and BC2_uni_R. Under the source paper's analysis protocol: Normalization of each sample was performed by random selection of 1 million high-quality reads, each carrying a distinct molecular identifier. Reads sharing molecular identifiers were discarded rather than binned into consensus sequences. MiTCR, with a Q25 quality threshold and the strictest error-elimination algorithm, was used for CDR3 identification, clonotype clustering and error correction. A nonparametric unseen species model with Euler transformation was used to estimate lower-bound total TCR beta diversity. The public reads were quality trimmed at Q25 with fastp and then assembled into clones with MiXCR by TCRdb, keeping productive beta chains. Rows are combined by CDR3 protein, so each entry shows the most common genes and DNA. The V and J calls shown here were made by TCRdb, not taken from the authors' results. The table for this sample lists 550,000 to 800,000 distinct CDR3 sequences; 32% of them were counted only once. Clones ranked in the top ten supply just over 15% of the sample.

The chain is assembled from TRBV7-9 and TRBJ2-2; a stretch of 8 junction bases matches TRBD1. Sequenced material: blood. This sequence was found in an elderly woman in good health. Donor details come from another sample of the same person, matched by shared clones. The DNA sequence is given as TGTGCCAGCAGTAACAGGGGGGCCGGGGAGCTGTTTTTT. The encoded protein is CASSNRGAGELFF.